This TCR beta chain stems from a study of T cell repertoires in cytomegalovirus infection. MiXCR was run by TCRdb on the reads, yielding one entry per CDR3 protein. Of some 920,000 distinct CDR3 sequences listed, under 40% were seen once; the top ten hold under 15%. The V gene's germline CDR1 is SGHVS and CDR2 FQNEAQ. The CDR3 is made up of 13 amino acids. Study-level findings and limits: HLA-C-restricted CMV-specific TCR beta clonotypes were dominant in the ex vivo response.

With regard to this clonotype: As yet, its antigen is unknown. This may stem from a read error, because a much larger clone lies one nucleotide away.

The V call is TRBV7-8, the J call TRBJ2-7; D may correspond to TRBD1 or TRBD2 (5 bases each). The origin of this receptor is a human donor in good health (CMV status not recorded). Some clones in this sample may be carry-over from other donors' samples. The sequenced sample was cultured CD8+ T cells from PBMCs, obtained from culture after CMV antigen stimulation. In DNA form, the CDR3 reads TGTGTCAGCTCCGCAGGGAGCTCCTACGAGCAGTACGTC. Residues: CVSSAGSSYEQYV.